Following are 25 T cell receptor beta chains from one sample sequenced in a study of blood T cell repertoires in COVID-19. Method: immunoSEQ multiplex PCR; TCRdb's copy keeps in-frame clones and lacks some. The data show approximately 300,000 clones, 80% to 90% seen once. Sequencing input: peripheral blood. All receptors derive from a woman aged 50 to 60 with acute or convalescent COVID-19.

The chain employs TRBV6-5 and TRBJ1-3; unclear D gene. Germline CDR1 and CDR2: MNHEY and SVGAGI. CDR3 size: 14 residues. Trimming left V 6 bases short and J 4 bases short, with 13 bases between. The CDR3 coding sequence is TGTGCCAGCAGGGGGAGTTCGAAAGGAAACACCATATATTTT. It translates to CASRGSSKGNTIYF.

The rearrangement links TRBV3-1 (or the pseudogene TRBV3-2) to TRBJ1-3; 7 bases match TRBD1. CDR1 and CDR2 (germline): LGHDT, YNNKEL (reference sequence). The CDR3 runs to 15 residues. V was clipped by 4 bases and J by 3 bases; unmatched bases: 6. The CDR3 bases are TGTGCCAGCAGCCCGGAAACAGGGGTTGGAAACACCATATATTTT. Protein: CASSPETGVGNTIYF.

The chain combines TRBV18 with TRBJ2-1, with 7 bases that match TRBD2. Looked up from germline, CDR1 is KGHSH and CDR2 is LQKENI. Unmatched junction bases numbered 6, after V lost 0 bases and J lost 7 bases. The length of the CDR3 is 15 residues. The CDR3 here is CASSPPSGGSNEQFF. As DNA, the CDR3 is TGTGCCAGCTCACCACCGTCCGGGGGGAGTAATGAGCAGTTCTTC.

V usage is TRBV30 and J usage is TRBJ2-1; D gene uncertain. The CDR3 is made up of 10 amino acids. Germline loops: CDR1 GTSNPN, CDR2 SVGIG (reference sequence). The ends were cut back, 3 bases at V and 5 bases at J, with 2 bases in the middle. The CDR3 DNA sequence: TGTGCCTGGAGCGACAATGAGCAGTTCTTC. Translation: CAWSDNEQFF.

This clone has a single count. The J gene is TRBJ1-6, the V gene TRBV3-1 (or the pseudogene TRBV3-2), with D unresolved. Germline V lookup: CDR1 LGHDT, CDR2 YNNKEL (reference sequence). V lost 7 bases and J lost 6, with 13 bases in between. The CDR3 loop spans 14 amino acids. The CDR3 DNA sequence: TGTGCCAGCACCCGACGGGAGGTTAATTCACCCCTCCACTTT. It codes for CASTRREVNSPLHF.

V and J are TRBV10-3 and TRBJ1-1, with 9 nucleotides matching TRBD1. CDR3 length: 15 amino acids. Germline V gene data show CDR1 as ENHRY and CDR2 as SYGVKD. V dropped 4 bases and J dropped 2; count of bases not matched to a gene: 5. This CDR3 is CAISGLGQGNTEAFF. For the CDR3, the DNA is TGTGCCATCAGTGGGCTGGGACAGGGCAACACTGAAGCTTTCTTT.

This clone has only one observation. The chain links TRBV2 to TRBJ2-7; possibly TRBD2 for D (5 bases). The length of the CDR3 is 13 residues. The V and J ends lost 8 bases and 0 bases respectively, with 11 bases between them. Germline-derived CDR1 and CDR2 are SNHLY and FYNNEI. The CDR3 spells CASHGSVSYEQYF. CDR3 nucleotides: TGTGCCAGCCATGGTAGCGTCTCCTACGAGCAGTACTTC. The full variable domain, its missing parts supplied by reference TRBV2 and TRBJ2-7, is EPEVTQTPSHQVTQMGQEVILRCVPISNHLYFYWYRQILGQKVEFLVSFYNNEISEKSEIFDDQFSVERPDGSNFTLKIRSTKLEDSAMYFCASHGSVSYEQYFGPGTRLTVT.

The V call is TRBV23-1, the J call TRBJ2-1; 10 nucleotides match TRBD2. TRBV23-1 counts as an open reading frame of uncertain function. This CDR3 has 19 residues. The V segment lost 7 bases and the J segment 3 bases; nucleotides outside the gene matches: 18. CDR3: CASTTPSGLAGVSYNEQFF. For the CDR3, the DNA is TGCGCCAGCACCACACCAAGCGGGCTAGCGGGAGTCAGCTACAATGAGCAGTTCTTC.

J is TRBJ2-5 and V is TRBV2; 7 positions match TRBD1. The CDR3 consists of 14 residues. Germline assignment: CDR1 SNHLY and CDR2 FYNNEI. Unmatched junction bases numbered 9, after V lost 6 bases and J lost 5 bases. The CDR3 bases are TGTGCCAGCAGGGGGCTCACAGGGGTCGAGACCCAGTACTTC. Translating gives CASRGLTGVETQYF.

V is TRBV23-1 and J is TRBJ2-1; 9 nucleotides match TRBD1. TRBV23-1 is reported as an ORF; its role is uncertain. V dropped 3 bases and J dropped 6; count of bases not matched to a gene: 15. CDR3 size: 18 residues. The CDR3 sequence: CASSQGQGTLWVGNEQFF. In DNA, the CDR3 is TGCGCCAGCAGTCAGGGACAGGGTACCCTCTGGGTGGGCAATGAGCAGTTCTTC.

This clone occurred a few times. The chain employs TRBV6-4 and TRBJ1-1; 8 bases are shared with TRBD1. CDR3 length: 13 residues. Germline V gene sequence: CDR1 MRHNA, CDR2 SNTAGT. Trimming cost V 5 bases and J 7 bases; bases outside gene matches: 6. The CDR3 loop reads CASSSDRGGEAFF. Here the CDR3 DNA reads TGTGCCAGCAGTTCAGACAGGGGTGGTGAAGCTTTCTTT.

The chain employs TRBV5-4 and TRBJ1-6; 8 bases match TRBD1. CDR1 is SGHNT and CDR2 is YYREEE in the germline V gene (reference sequence). This CDR3 spans 16 amino acids. V was pared by 4 bases and J by 6 bases, with 9 bases of the junction left unmatched. The CDR3 protein is CASSAGTGDGNSPLHF. The CDR3 nucleotides read TGTGCCAGCAGCGCAGGGACAGGAGACGGTAATTCACCCCTCCACTTT.

The chain is built from TRBV10-1 and TRBJ2-1; TRBD2 agrees at 8 bases. CDR1 and CDR2 (germline): WNHNN, SYGVQD (reference sequence). The V and J ends lost 7 bases and 6 bases, in that order; junction bases with no gene match: 5. The CDR3 totals 13 residues. The CDR3 DNA is TGCGCCAGCACAGCGGGAGTAACCAATGAGCAGTTCTTC. It specifies CASTAGVTNEQFF.

V is TRBV19 and J is TRBJ1-1, with D perhaps matching TRBD1 (6 bases). Germline loops: CDR1 LNHDA, CDR2 SQIVND (reference sequence). The CDR3 totals 15 residues. V was pared by 4 bases and J by 1 base, with 13 bases between. The CDR3 here is CASSKGGSGNTEAFF. CDR3 DNA: TGTGCCAGTAGTAAAGGGGGTTCGGGGAACACTGAAGCTTTCTTT.

The V gene is TRBV5-6, the J gene TRBJ1-1; D unresolved. With 4 bases removed from V and 1 base from J, the gap between germline ends came to 8 bases. Germline V gene sequence: CDR1 SGHDT, CDR2 YYEEEE. The CDR3 consists of 13 residues. For the CDR3, the DNA is TGTGCCAGCAGCGTGGGCAGGAACACTGAAGCTTTCTTT. Translating it yields CASSVGRNTEAFF.

The V and J genes are TRBV5-1 and TRBJ1-2; the match to TRBD1 covers 7 bases. CDR1 SGHRS and CDR2 YFSETQ come from the germline V gene. Losses at the gene ends were 3 bases for V and 7 bases for J; bases not matched to a gene: 6. This CDR3 comprises 13 residues. CDR3 loop: CASSSTGAAGYTF. The CDR3 region has the DNA TGCGCCAGCAGCTCCACAGGGGCCGCTGGCTACACCTTC.

This rearrangement joins TRBV2 to TRBJ1-2, with a weak D call TRBD1 (6 bases). This CDR3 has 14 amino acids. Deletions cut 1 base from V and 6 bases from J, with 12 bases between. Germline V gene lookup returns CDR1 SNHLY and CDR2 FYNNEI. The CDR3 loop is CASSEEIRGDGYTF. DNA for the CDR3: TGTGCCAGCAGTGAAGAAATCAGGGGCGATGGCTACACCTTC.

The chain uses TRBV7-2 and TRBJ1-1, with D maybe TRBD1 (6 bases). The CDR3 has 14 amino acids. V lost 0 bases, J lost 10 bases, and 15 bases lay in between. CDR1 and CDR2 (germline): SGHTA, FQGNSA. The CDR3 here is CASSLAFGTTGAFF. The CDR3 DNA is TGTGCCAGCAGCTTAGCATTCGGGACAACAGGAGCTTTCTTT.

This clone was counted a single time. The chain carries TRBV5-1 and TRBJ1-2; D gene uncertain. Trimming left V 0 bases short and J 6 bases short, with 12 bases between. This CDR3 has 14 amino acids. The V gene's germline CDR1 is SGHRS and CDR2 YFSETQ. The chain's CDR3 is CASSLAHGGDGYTF. CDR3 DNA: TGCGCCAGCAGCTTGGCCCATGGCGGGGATGGCTACACCTTC.

This clone occurred a few times. V usage is TRBV4-1 and J usage is TRBJ2-2; 7 nucleotides align to TRBD1. Germline CDR1 MGHRA, CDR2 YSYEKL. The CDR3 runs 18 residues. The junction had 7 bases not matched to a gene; V was cut back by 0 bases and J by 0 bases. Here the CDR3 reads CASSQDRPGTANTGELFF. CDR3 bases: TGCGCCAGCAGCCAAGATCGACCCGGGACAGCGAACACCGGGGAGCTGTTTTTT.

The J gene is TRBJ1-2, the V gene TRBV12-3 or TRBV12-4; D call uncertain. The CDR3 sequence is 9 residues long. V lost 10 bases and J lost 13, with 13 bases in between. CDR3 loop: CATRREATF. The CDR3 DNA reads as TGTGCCACCCGCCGCGAAGCCACCTTC.

V is TRBV5-6 and J is TRBJ2-1, with 9 bases aligning to TRBD1. Per germline, CDR1 SGHDT and CDR2 YYEEEE. The V and J ends lost 4 bases and 11 bases, in that order; junction bases with no gene match: 7. This CDR3 comprises 13 residues. The CDR3 loop reads CASSPGQGTKQFF. The DNA for the CDR3 is TGTGCCAGCAGCCCGGGACAGGGAACAAAGCAGTTCTTC.

The genes are TRBV27 and TRBJ1-5; D gene uncertain. Trimming cost V 6 bases and J 0 bases, with 21 bases left between them. Germline assignment: CDR1 MNHEY and CDR2 SMNVEV (reference sequence). CDR3 size: 18 residues. CDR3 protein: CASSPVHTSLYSNQPQHF. For the CDR3, the DNA is TGTGCCAGCAGCCCTGTGCATACCTCGCTATATAGCAATCAGCCCCAGCATTTT.

The chain uses TRBV6-5 and TRBJ1-4; tentative D call: TRBD1 (6 bases). CDR1 is MNHEY, CDR2 SVGAGI, per germline. There are 16 residues in the CDR3. Trimming removed 0 bases from V and 0 bases from J, with 8 bases in between. Here the CDR3 reads CASSYSRGTTNEKLFF. DNA of the CDR3: TGTGCCAGCAGTTACTCCAGGGGTACAACTAATGAAAAACTGTTTTTT.

The rearrangement links TRBV7-2 to TRBJ2-4; a possible D gene is TRBD2 (5 bases). This CDR3 has 15 amino acids. Trimming pared 4 bases from V and 2 bases from J, leaving 12 bases between. Germline assignment: CDR1 SGHTA and CDR2 FQGNSA. In DNA, the CDR3 is TGTGCCAGCAGCTCACCTCGGGGATCCAAAAACATTCAGTACTTC. Its translation is CASSSPRGSKNIQYF.